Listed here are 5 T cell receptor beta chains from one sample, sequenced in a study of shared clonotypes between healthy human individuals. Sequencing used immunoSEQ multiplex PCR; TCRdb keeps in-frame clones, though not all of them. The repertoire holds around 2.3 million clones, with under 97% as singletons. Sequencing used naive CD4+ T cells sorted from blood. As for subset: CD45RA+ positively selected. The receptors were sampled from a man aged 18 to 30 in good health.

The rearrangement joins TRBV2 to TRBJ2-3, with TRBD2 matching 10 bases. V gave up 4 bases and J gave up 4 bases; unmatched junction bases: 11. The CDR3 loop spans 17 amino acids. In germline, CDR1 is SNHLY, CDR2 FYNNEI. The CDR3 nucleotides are TGTGCCAGCAGTGTCCGAAAAGCGGGAGGGCCATCAGATACGCAGTATTTT. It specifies CASSVRKAGGPSDTQYF. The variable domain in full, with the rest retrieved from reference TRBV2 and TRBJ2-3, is EPEVTQTPSHQVTQMGQEVILRCVPISNHLYFYWYRQILGQKVEFLVSFYNNEISEKSEIFDDQFSVERPDGSNFTLKIRSTKLEDSAMYFCASSVRKAGGPSDTQYFGPGTRLTVL.

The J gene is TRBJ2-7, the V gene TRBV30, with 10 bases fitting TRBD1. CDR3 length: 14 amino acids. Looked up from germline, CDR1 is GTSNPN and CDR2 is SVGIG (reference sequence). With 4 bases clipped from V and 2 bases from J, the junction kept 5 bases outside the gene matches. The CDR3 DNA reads TGTGCCTGGACCTCCGGGACAGGGGCCTACGAGCAGTACTTC. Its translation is CAWTSGTGAYEQYF.

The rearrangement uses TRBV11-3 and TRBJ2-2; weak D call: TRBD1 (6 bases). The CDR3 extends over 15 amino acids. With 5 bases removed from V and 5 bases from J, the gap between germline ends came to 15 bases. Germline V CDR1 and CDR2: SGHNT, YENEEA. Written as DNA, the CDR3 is TGTGCCAGCAGCGCCGCAGGGGCATCTACCGGGGAGCTGTTTTTT. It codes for CASSAAGASTGELFF.

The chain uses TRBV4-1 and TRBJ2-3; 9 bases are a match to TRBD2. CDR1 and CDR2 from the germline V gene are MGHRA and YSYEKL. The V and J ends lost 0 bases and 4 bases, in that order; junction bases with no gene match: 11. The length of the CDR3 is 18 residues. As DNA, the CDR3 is TGCGCCAGCAGCCAAGATTTCTTTAGCGGGAGTTTCGCAGATACGCAGTATTTT. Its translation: CASSQDFFSGSFADTQYF.

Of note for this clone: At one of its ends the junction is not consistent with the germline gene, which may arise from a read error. CDR3 residues: CASSYSGSNTGELFF. The CDR3, as DNA: TGTGCTAGCAGCTATAGCGGGAGTAACACCGGGGAGCTGTTTTTT. The rearrangement joins TRBV7-7 to TRBJ2-2, with 9 bases identical to TRBD2. CDR1 is SSHAT, CDR2 FNYEAQ, per germline (reference sequence). The CDR3 runs to 15 residues.